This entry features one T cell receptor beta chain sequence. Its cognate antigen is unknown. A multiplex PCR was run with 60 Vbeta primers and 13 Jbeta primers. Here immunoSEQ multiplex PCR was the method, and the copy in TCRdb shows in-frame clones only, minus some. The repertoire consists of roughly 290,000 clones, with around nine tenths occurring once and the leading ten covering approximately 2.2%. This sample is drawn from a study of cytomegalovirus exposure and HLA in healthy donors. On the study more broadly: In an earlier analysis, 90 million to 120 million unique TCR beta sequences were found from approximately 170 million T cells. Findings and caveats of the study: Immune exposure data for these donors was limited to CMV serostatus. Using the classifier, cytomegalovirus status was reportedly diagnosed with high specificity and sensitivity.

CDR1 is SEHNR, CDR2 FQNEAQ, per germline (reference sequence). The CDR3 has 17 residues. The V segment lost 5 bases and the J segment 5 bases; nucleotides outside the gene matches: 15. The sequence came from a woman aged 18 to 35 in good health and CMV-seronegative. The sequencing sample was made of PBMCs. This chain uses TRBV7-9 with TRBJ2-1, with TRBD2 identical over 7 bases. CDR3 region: CASSPNRVGTINNEQFF. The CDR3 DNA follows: TGTGCCAGCAGCCCCAATCGGGTGGGGACTATAAACAATGAGCAGTTCTTC.